This record concerns one T cell receptor (beta chain) sequence. As yet, its antigen is unknown. These data come from a study of cytomegalovirus exposure and HLA in healthy donors. Findings of the study overall: Productive rates of about 87% or about 30% were seen for most TCR beta V segments in an earlier analysis. In a later analysis, TCR association rates varied by HLA locus: DRB1 most, HLA-C fewest. In a later analysis, approximately 15,000 TCR beta sequences were associated with HLA alleles at 0.05 false discovery rate.

Vbeta (60) and Jbeta (13) primers were used in the PCR. The repertoire was sequenced with immunoSEQ multiplex PCR; TCRdb's copy has only in-frame clones and lacks some. This table has 90,000 or so clones, roughly four fifths appearing once. This CDR3 region has 16 residues. The germline gives CDR1 SGHKS, CDR2 YYEKEE (reference sequence). Trimming left V 7 bases short and J 7 bases short, with 21 bases between. Input material: PBMCs. The clonotype was recovered from a man younger than 40 in good health and CMV-seropositive. The gene calls are TRBV5-5 and TRBJ2-6; a weak D match, TRBD2 (5 bases). The CDR3 sequence is CASGPLGGRGANVLTF. The CDR3 DNA sequence: TGTGCCAGCGGGCCCCTCGGTGGGAGAGGAGCCAACGTCCTGACTTTC.